The 19 T cell receptor beta chains presented below share a single source sample, sequenced in a study of monozygotic twins with inflammatory bowel disease. Following a re-call of the 5' RACE reads, TCRdb has one entry per CDR3 protein and lacks DNA. This sample's clone table lists 200,000 to 250,000 distinct CDR3 sequences. Source material: blood. The receptor set was obtained from a human donor with ulcerative colitis or Crohn's disease, or a healthy co-twin of an affected twin (not recorded which).

The rearrangement joins TRBV27 to TRBJ2-7; TCRdb names TRBD2, which stays unverified in the absence of DNA. The CDR3 has 17 amino acids. Germline CDR1 reads MNHEY; CDR2 reads SMNVEV (reference sequence). CDR3 residues: CASGLSPGLAGVHEQYF.

CDR3 residues: CASSSAFTGLDTEAFF. This sequence joins TRBV18 and TRBJ1-1; TCRdb's assignment of TRBD1 cannot be checked, as there is no DNA. Germline V gene sequence: CDR1 KGHSH, CDR2 LQKENI. There are 16 residues in the CDR3.

The chain recombines TRBV20-1 with TRBJ2-1; checking the TCRdb D call of TRBD2 is not possible without DNA. The CDR3 contains 16 residues. Germline CDR1 DFQATT, CDR2 SNEGSKA (reference sequence). CDR3 residues: CSALEMGSGRTNEQSF.

The V and J genes are TRBV6-5 and TRBJ2-2; TCRdb reports TRBD1, a call that lacks DNA to check it against. CDR1 is MNHEY and CDR2 is SVGAGI in the germline V gene. The CDR3 consists of 12 residues. The CDR3: CASSSPGGELFF.

The chain uses TRBV12-3 or TRBV12-4 and TRBJ2-7. This CDR3 contains 15 residues. The CDR3 here is CASSLDATSAYEQYF.

The genes are TRBV2 and TRBJ1-5; TCRdb gives TRBD1 as the D gene, but with no DNA this cannot be confirmed. Germline V gene lookup returns CDR1 SNHLY and CDR2 FYNNEI. The CDR3 extends over 15 amino acids. The chain's CDR3 is CASTDNNRDSQPQHF.

This sequence joins TRBV27 and TRBJ2-5; lacking DNA, the TRBD2 call made by TCRdb goes unchecked. The CDR3 consists of 13 residues. Germline V gene sequence: CDR1 MNHEY, CDR2 SMNVEV (reference sequence). The CDR3 sequence: CASSSGLGWTQYF.

The chain has TRBV2 and TRBJ2-5. From germline, CDR1 is SNHLY and CDR2 FYNNEI. The CDR3 contains 13 residues. CDR3 region: CASSEEGLETQYF. Using reference TRBV2 and TRBJ2-5 for the parts outside the CDR3, the full variable domain is EPEVTQTPSHQVTQMGQEVILRCVPISNHLYFYWYRQILGQKVEFLVSFYNNEISEKSEIFDDQFSVERPDGSNFTLKIRSTKLEDSAMYFCASSEEGLETQYFGPGTRLLVL.

This chain connects TRBV6-2 or TRBV6-3 to TRBJ1-1. Germline V CDR1 and CDR2: MNHEY, SVGEGT. The CDR3 runs 14 residues. The chain's CDR3 is CASSSTAKNTEAFF.

This chain links TRBV20-1 with TRBJ2-7; TCRdb proposes TRBD2, but this gene call is untestable without DNA. Germline V gives CDR1 DFQATT, CDR2 SNEGSKA (reference sequence). The CDR3 consists of 17 residues. CDR3 protein: CSVNFLRESLMRYEQYF.

CDR3 sequence: CASRNTGVGNQPQHF. The V gene is TRBV2, the J gene TRBJ1-5; the TRBD1 assignment by TCRdb is unverifiable without DNA. Germline V gene lookup returns CDR1 SNHLY and CDR2 FYNNEI. The CDR3 runs to 15 residues.

V and J are TRBV19 and TRBJ1-1. This CDR3 is 15 amino acids long. Looked up from germline, CDR1 is LNHDA and CDR2 is SQIVND (reference sequence). The CDR3: CASSRQGNANTEAFF.

The V call is TRBV6-5, the J call TRBJ2-7; the D call from TCRdb, TRBD1, cannot be confirmed without DNA. The CDR3 totals 15 residues. Germline CDR1 MNHEY, CDR2 SVGAGI. This CDR3 reads CASSYSGQGAYEQYF.

This chain joins TRBV12-3 or TRBV12-4 and TRBJ2-3; TCRdb's assignment of TRBD1 cannot be checked, as there is no DNA. The CDR3 loop spans 16 amino acids. This chain's CDR3 is CASSLEGTPGADTQYF.

J is TRBJ1-6 and V is TRBV6-5; checking the TCRdb D call of TRBD1 is not possible without DNA. Looked up from germline, CDR1 is MNHEY and CDR2 is SVGAGI. This CDR3 is built from 11 residues. The CDR3 sequence: CASKGQGALHF.

The chain is built from TRBV15 and TRBJ2-1; TCRdb names TRBD2, which stays unverified in the absence of DNA. The CDR3 consists of 15 residues. The germline gives CDR1 LNHNV, CDR2 YYDKDF (reference sequence). This CDR3 reads CATGLAGGPSPEQFF.

This chain links TRBV6-6 with TRBJ1-2; the D gene TCRdb calls, TRBD1, cannot be checked with no DNA. CDR3 length: 14 residues. Germline CDR1 and CDR2: MNHNY and SVGAGI (reference sequence). CDR3: CASIPGQVNYGYTF.

J is TRBJ2-7 and V is TRBV13; TCRdb reports TRBD1, a call that lacks DNA to check it against. CDR3 length: 16 amino acids. The germline gives CDR1 PRHDT, CDR2 FYEKMQ (reference sequence). The CDR3 loop reads CASSLAVLQGRDEQYF.

The rearrangement uses TRBV11-3 and TRBJ2-3. CDR1 is SGHNT, CDR2 YENEEA, per germline. This CDR3 has 14 amino acids. CDR3 amino acids: CASSFDGSTDTQYF.